The 30 T cell receptor beta chains listed next were all sequenced from one sample in a study of shared clonotypes between healthy human individuals. Clones were read by immunoSEQ multiplex PCR, and TCRdb kept only the in-frame ones, dropping some. Among approximately 470,000 clones listed, 65% to 85% were seen once. The sequenced sample consisted of PBMCs. Receptor source: a woman in her 40s in good health. Some clones in this sample may be carry-over from other donors' samples.

V is TRBV5-4 and J is TRBJ2-1; TRBD2 aligns across 9 bases. Germline CDR1 and CDR2: SGHNT and YYREEE (reference sequence). J was trimmed by 6 bases and V by 0 bases; bases with no gene match: 10. The CDR3 contains 17 residues. The CDR3 DNA reads as TGTGCCAGCAGCTTGGGAGTCCGCAAGCGGGAGGCCAATGAGCAGTTCTTC. It encodes CASSLGVRKREANEQFF.

V is TRBV5-1 and J is TRBJ1-2; TRBD1 is a possible D gene (6 bases). Germline V lookup: CDR1 SGHRS, CDR2 YFSETQ. This CDR3 spans 14 amino acids. V was cut by 4 bases and J by 14 bases, with 24 bases left in between. This CDR3 reads CASSTAGAYYGGTF. The CDR3 nucleotides are TGCGCCAGCAGCACGGCAGGGGCCTACTATGGAGGTACCTTC.

CDR3 coding DNA: TGTGCCAGCAGTTTTGGGAACAATGAGCAGTTCTTC. Translated, it gives CASSFGNNEQFF. V gene TRBV27 combines with J gene TRBJ2-1, with D unclear. In germline, CDR1 is MNHEY, CDR2 SMNVEV (reference sequence). The CDR3 is made up of 12 amino acids. V shed 3 bases and J shed 5 bases, with 5 bases lying between them.

To note about this clone: A far larger clone is off by one base, so a read error is likely. This chain joins TRBV5-6 and TRBJ2-7; D unresolved. This CDR3 is 15 amino acids long. Germline CDR1 reads SGHDT; CDR2 reads YYEEEE. The CDR3 loop is CASSLAPSWVYEKYF. CDR3 sequence (DNA): TGTGCCAGCAGCTTGGCGCCTAGTTGGGTCTACGAGAAGTACTTC.

Remarks on this clone: A read error is likely here: a far larger clone is one base away. The rearrangement uses TRBV10-3 and TRBJ1-3; TRBD1 might be the D (5 bases). The CDR3 covers 15 residues. CDR1 and CDR2 from the germline V gene are ENHRY and SYGVKD. CDR3 sequence reads: CAIRGRLDSVNTIYF. In DNA form, the CDR3 reads TGTGCCATCAGGGGGCGGCTGGACTCTGTAAACACCATATATTTT.

The gene calls are TRBV5-1 and TRBJ2-1; D is perhaps TRBD1 or TRBD2 (6 bases each). CDR3 size: 14 residues. The V gene's germline CDR1 is SGHRS and CDR2 YFSETQ. V was shortened by 0 bases and J by 13 bases, with 17 bases between the two germline ends. The CDR3 loop is CASSLVEGVPTQFF. Written as DNA, the CDR3 is TGCGCCAGCAGCTTGGTGGAGGGGGTCCCCACCCAGTTCTTC.

The chain recombines TRBV10-3 with TRBJ2-5; D is undetermined. Trimming removed 0 bases at V and 5 bases at J, with 10 bases between. The CDR3 has 14 amino acids. Germline CDR1 and CDR2: ENHRY and SYGVKD. This CDR3 is CAISESWAVETQYF. The CDR3 DNA sequence: TGTGCCATCAGTGAGTCCTGGGCCGTGGAGACCCAGTACTTC.

The rearrangement uses TRBV18 and TRBJ2-6; weak D call: TRBD2 (5 bases). Germline V gives CDR1 KGHSH, CDR2 LQKENI. The CDR3 covers 18 residues. Trimming left V 3 bases short and J 1 base short, with 16 bases between. CDR3 bases: TGTGCCAGCTCACCCGGATCAGGAGGCGGGTCTGGGGCCAACGTCCTGACTTTC. This sequence encodes CASSPGSGGGSGANVLTF.

Of note for this clone: This likely traces to a read error, being one base from a far larger clone. This same CDR3 is encoded by further DNA sequences in the sample. V gene TRBV6-1 combines with J gene TRBJ1-1, with TRBD1 identical over 7 bases. Losses at the gene ends were 4 bases for V and 7 bases for J; bases not matched to a gene: 12. The CDR3 contains 15 residues. The germline V gene encodes CDR1 MNHNS and CDR2 SASEGT. Here the CDR3 reads CASSAGTGALFEAFF. The CDR3 DNA sequence: TGTGCCAGCAGTGCGGGTACAGGGGCCCTGTTTGAAGCTTTCTTT.

The table lists this clone with a few counts. In the same sample, other DNA sequences code for this CDR3. This sequence joins TRBV19 and TRBJ1-1; D not resolved. The CDR3 extends over 14 amino acids. The V and J ends lost 4 bases and 2 bases respectively, with 11 bases between them. Germline assignment: CDR1 LNHDA and CDR2 SQIVND (reference sequence). DNA of the CDR3: TGTGCCAGTAGTAACCCCGGGGTAAACACTGAAGCTTTCTTT. Amino acid sequence: CASSNPGVNTEAFF.

This chain links TRBV5-1 with TRBJ2-5; no clear D. The end of the DNA fits TRBJ2-7 better, so the J call may be wrong. The CDR3 spans 13 residues. Per germline, CDR1 SGHRS and CDR2 YFSETQ. CDR3 in DNA: TGCGCCAGCAGCTTGGCCGACGCCTACGAGCAGTACTTC. Amino acid sequence: CASSLADAYEQYF.

In the case of this clone: This CDR3 is missing its conserved last phenylalanine or tryptophan, likely due to a read error. This chain uses TRBV15 with TRBJ2-7; 7 positions match TRBD2. The germline V gene encodes CDR1 LNHNV and CDR2 YYDKDF (reference sequence). The CDR3 sequence is 20 residues long. The CDR3 coding sequence is TGTGCCACCAGCAGAGACAGGGATTGGGGAGCGGGACCACATCGGTACGGGCAGTACTCC. Its protein product is CATSRDRDWGAGPHRYGQYS.

The chain recombines TRBV7-9 with TRBJ2-7; 8 bases fit TRBD1. Germline CDR1 is SEHNR and CDR2 is FQNEAQ (reference sequence). CDR3 length equals 14 residues. Unmatched junction bases numbered 7, after V lost 4 bases and J lost 5 bases. This CDR3 reads CASSSYDRGNEQYF. The CDR3 nucleotides are TGTGCCAGCAGCTCATACGACAGGGGAAACGAGCAGTACTTC.

The V gene is TRBV11-2, the J gene TRBJ2-7; the match to TRBD1 covers 8 bases. The CDR3 totals 15 residues. The ends lost 5 bases at V and 0 bases at J; junction bases unmatched: 6. Looked up from germline, CDR1 is SGHAT and CDR2 is FQNNGV. CDR3 protein: CASSHFRGPSYEQYF. As DNA, the CDR3 is TGTGCCAGCAGCCACTTCAGGGGGCCCTCCTACGAGCAGTACTTC.

V and J are TRBV2 and TRBJ2-7; 12 bases are shared with TRBD2. J was trimmed by 2 bases and V by 6 bases; bases with no gene match: 5. This CDR3 region has 15 residues. CDR1 SNHLY and CDR2 FYNNEI come from the germline V gene. CDR3 sequence reads: CASSRGLAGTYEQYF. CDR3 sequence (DNA): TGTGCCAGCAGCAGAGGACTAGCGGGAACCTACGAGCAGTACTTC.

This sequence joins TRBV6-1 and TRBJ1-5; no reliable D call. The germline V gene has CDR1 MNHNS and CDR2 SASEGT. V lost 3 bases, J lost 0 bases, and 12 bases lay in between. CDR3 length: 16 residues. DNA for the CDR3: TGTGCCAGCAGTGACCCCTCAGGCATTAGCAATCAGCCCCAGCATTTT. Encoded protein: CASSDPSGISNQPQHF.

A note on this clone: Other nucleotide sequences from this sample produce the same CDR3. The chain links TRBV10-1 to TRBJ2-7; D unresolved. This CDR3 has 12 amino acids. The V gene lost 6 bases and the J gene lost 1 base, with 7 bases spanning the gap. Germline V CDR1 and CDR2: WNHNN, SYGVQD (reference sequence). In DNA, the CDR3 is TGCGCCAGCAGCCCCAATTCCTACGAGCAGTACTTC. It is translated as CASSPNSYEQYF.

V usage is TRBV28 and J usage is TRBJ1-4; tentatively, D is TRBD1 (5 bases). V shed 4 bases and J shed 6 bases, with 9 bases lying between them. CDR3 length equals 13 residues. CDR1 and CDR2 from the germline V gene are MDHEN and SYDVKM. CDR3 sequence reads: CASSSGDDEKLFF. The CDR3, as DNA: TGTGCCAGCAGTTCGGGGGATGATGAAAAACTGTTTTTT.

This clone has just one count. A clone one base away is much larger, so this may be a read error. This chain connects TRBV5-4 to TRBJ2-3; possible D gene TRBD1, 5 bases. The CDR3 runs to 13 residues. Germline CDR1 reads SGHNT; CDR2 reads YYREEE (reference sequence). V was shortened by 4 bases and J by 6 bases, with 12 bases between the two germline ends. The CDR3, as DNA: TGTGCCAGCAGCCAGTGGGGCCAGGATACGCAGTATTTT. Translated: CASSQWGQDTQYF.

In this sample, this clone turned up once. This clone may be a read error of a much larger clone one base away. Other DNA sequences from this sample encode an identical CDR3 as well. The chain joins TRBV5-6 to TRBJ2-3; D is uncertain. With 1 base removed from V and 4 bases from J, the gap between germline ends came to 7 bases. The CDR3 has 13 residues. The germline gives CDR1 SGHDT, CDR2 YYEEEE. The CDR3 sequence: CASSLPGADTQYF. The DNA of the CDR3 is TGTGCCAGCAGCTTGCCCGGTGCAGATACGCAGTATTTT.

A note on this clone: This likely came from a read error, as a far larger clone is one base away. Additional DNA sequences in this sample encode the identical CDR3. The chain is built from TRBV5-4 and TRBJ1-2, with D unresolved. There are 13 residues in the CDR3. Germline V gene sequence: CDR1 SGHNT, CDR2 YYREEE (reference sequence). The CDR3 DNA is TGTGCAAGCAGCCTCCCTAGGACGGATGGCTACACCTTC. It specifies CASSLPRTDGYTF.

The chain links TRBV5-1 to TRBJ2-7; unclear D gene. Germline V lookup: CDR1 SGHRS, CDR2 YFSETQ. The CDR3 has 11 amino acids. V was shortened by 4 bases and J by 4 bases, with 6 bases between the two germline ends. The CDR3 bases are TGCGCCAGCAGCGCCGGGTACGAGCAGTACTTC. It is translated as CASSAGYEQYF.

Concerning this clone itself: This likely came from a read error, as a far larger clone is one base away. This chain uses TRBV28 with TRBJ1-1; D ambiguous. V dropped 5 bases and J dropped 1 base, with 11 bases sitting between them. This CDR3 spans 14 amino acids. Germline-derived CDR1 and CDR2 are MDHEN and SYDVKM. The CDR3 region is CASSAVTSNTEAFF. The DNA of the CDR3 is TGTGCCAGCAGTGCCGTGACATCGAACACTGAAGCTTTCTTT.

This clone was recorded many times. This chain uses TRBV5-1 with TRBJ2-1; perhaps TRBD2 as D (6 bases). In germline, CDR1 is SGHRS, CDR2 YFSETQ. The CDR3 loop spans 16 amino acids. Trimming pared 4 bases from V and 5 bases from J, leaving 19 bases between. CDR3 protein: CASSRNPGLQNNEQFF. CDR3 coding DNA: TGCGCCAGCAGCCGGAACCCGGGACTTCAAAACAATGAGCAGTTCTTC.

J is TRBJ1-1 and V is TRBV19; D not certain. Germline V gives CDR1 LNHDA, CDR2 SQIVND (reference sequence). CDR3 length: 14 residues. With 6 bases removed from V and 1 base from J, the gap between germline ends came to 12 bases. CDR3: CASRENARNTEAFF. Here the CDR3 DNA reads TGTGCCAGTAGGGAGAACGCGAGGAACACTGAAGCTTTCTTT. Variable domain in full (rest from reference TRBV19 and TRBJ1-1): DGGITQSPKYLFRKEGQNVTLSCEQNLNHDAMYWYRQDPGQGLRLIYYSQIVNDFQKGDIAEGYSVSREKKESFPLTVTSAQKNPTAFYLCASRENARNTEAFFGQGTRLTVV.

The J gene is TRBJ2-6, the V gene TRBV27; 12 bases line up with TRBD2. Germline CDR1 MNHEY, CDR2 SMNVEV (reference sequence). The CDR3 extends over 22 amino acids. Losses at the gene ends were 4 bases for V and 2 bases for J; bases not matched to a gene: 18. CDR3 sequence: CASSSPGLAGTGPSPGANVLTF. The CDR3 coding sequence is TGTGCCAGCAGTTCCCCCGGACTAGCGGGAACAGGACCCTCCCCTGGGGCCAACGTCCTGACTTTC.

The J gene is TRBJ2-1, the V gene TRBV7-9; TRBD1 agrees at 8 bases. Germline V lookup: CDR1 SEHNR, CDR2 FQNEAQ (reference sequence). This CDR3 has 17 amino acids. With 1 base clipped from V and 4 bases from J, the junction kept 9 bases outside the gene matches. The DNA for the CDR3 is TGTGCCAGCAGCTTAGGCTTTCGACAGGGGAGTTACAATGAGCAGTTCTTC. Its protein product is CASSLGFRQGSYNEQFF. Looking up the rest from reference TRBV7-9 and TRBJ2-1 gives the full variable domain: DTGVSQNPRHKITKRGQNVTFRCDPISEHNRLYWYRQTLGQGPEFLTYFQNEAQLEKSRLLSDRFSAERPKGSFSTLEIQRTEQGDSAMYLCASSLGFRQGSYNEQFFGPGTRLTVL.

The chain couples TRBV18 to TRBJ2-6; tentatively, D is TRBD1 or TRBD2 (5 bases each). Germline V gene sequence: CDR1 KGHSH, CDR2 LQKENI. The CDR3 is 14 residues long. Trimming shortened V by 8 bases and J by 2 bases, and 10 bases separated the two germline ends. CDR3 DNA: TGTGCCAGCGATGGGGGTCCTGGGGCCAACGTCCTGACTTTC. It codes for CASDGGPGANVLTF. The full variable domain, in which reference TRBV18 and TRBJ2-6 provide the parts outside the CDR3, is NAGVMQNPRHLVRRRGQEARLRCSPMKGHSHVYWYRQLPEEGLKFMVYLQKENIIDESGMPKERFSAEFPKEGPSILRIQQVVRGDSAAYFCASDGGPGANVLTFGAGSRLTVL.

As concerns this clone: With only one base between it and a far larger clone, this is likely a read error. Within the sample, other DNA sequences also encode this same CDR3. This rearrangement joins TRBV28 to TRBJ1-2; D ambiguous. The CDR3 has 12 residues. Germline lookup yields CDR1 MDHEN and CDR2 SYDVKM. CDR3 region: CASGTAYYGYTF. CDR3 nucleotides: TGTGCCAGCGGAACAGCTTACTATGGCTACACATTC.

The chain links TRBV21-1 to TRBJ1-3; TRBD1 was called by the table and not checked on the DNA. TRBV21-1 is a documented pseudogene. The CDR3 sequence is 15 residues long. The CDR3 here is CASSKTGASGNTIYF. As DNA, the CDR3 is TGTGCCAGCAGCAAGACAGGAGCCTCTGGAAACACCATATATTTT.